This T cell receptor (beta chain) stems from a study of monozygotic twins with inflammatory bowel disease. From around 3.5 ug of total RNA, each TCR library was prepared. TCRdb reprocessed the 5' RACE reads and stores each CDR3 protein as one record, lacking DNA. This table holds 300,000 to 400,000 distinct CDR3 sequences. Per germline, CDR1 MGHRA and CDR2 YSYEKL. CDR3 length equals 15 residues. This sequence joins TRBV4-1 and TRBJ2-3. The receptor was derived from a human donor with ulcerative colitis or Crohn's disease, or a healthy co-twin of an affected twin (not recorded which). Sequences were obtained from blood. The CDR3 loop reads CASSQLGMPYDTQYF.